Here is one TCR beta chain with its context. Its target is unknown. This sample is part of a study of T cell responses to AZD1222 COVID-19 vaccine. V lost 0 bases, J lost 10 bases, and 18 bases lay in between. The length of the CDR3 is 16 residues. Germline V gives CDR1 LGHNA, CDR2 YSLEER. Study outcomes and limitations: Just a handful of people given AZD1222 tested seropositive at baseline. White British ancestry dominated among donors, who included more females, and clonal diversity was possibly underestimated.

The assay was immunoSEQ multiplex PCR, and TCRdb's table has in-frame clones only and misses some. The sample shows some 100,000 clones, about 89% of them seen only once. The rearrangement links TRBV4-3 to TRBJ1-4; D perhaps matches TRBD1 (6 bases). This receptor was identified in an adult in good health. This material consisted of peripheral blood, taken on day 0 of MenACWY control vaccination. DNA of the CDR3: TGCGCCAGCAGCCAAGACGGGGGCGGAATAATCGGAAAACTGTTTTTT. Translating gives CASSQDGGGIIGKLFF.